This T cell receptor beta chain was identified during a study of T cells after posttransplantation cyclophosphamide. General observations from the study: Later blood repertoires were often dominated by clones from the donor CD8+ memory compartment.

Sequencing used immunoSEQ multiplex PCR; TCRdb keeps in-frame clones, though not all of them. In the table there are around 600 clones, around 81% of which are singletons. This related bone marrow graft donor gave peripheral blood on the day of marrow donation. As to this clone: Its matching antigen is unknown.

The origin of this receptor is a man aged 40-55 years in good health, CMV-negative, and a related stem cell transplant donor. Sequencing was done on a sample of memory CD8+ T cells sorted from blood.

The CDR3 is CASKIRGSVYGYTF. In DNA form, the CDR3 reads TGTGCCAGCAAGATAAGGGGGAGCGTCTATGGCTACACCTTC. The chain recombines TRBV6-5 with TRBJ1-2; D perhaps matches TRBD1 (6 bases). Per germline, CDR1 MNHEY and CDR2 SVGAGI. Trimming removed 7 bases at V and 4 bases at J, with 16 bases between. The CDR3 is 14 amino acids.